The 21 T cell receptor beta chains listed next were all sequenced from one sample in a study of blood T cell repertoires in COVID-19. Measured with immunoSEQ multiplex PCR; TCRdb has only the in-frame clones, and not every one. The sample consists of some 270,000 clones, roughly 88% of them appearing once. The sample comprised peripheral blood. The receptors originated from a woman in her 70s with acute or convalescent COVID-19.

V usage is TRBV6-2 or TRBV6-3 and J usage is TRBJ2-3; D gene unclear. The length of the CDR3 is 16 residues. CDR1 is MNHEY, CDR2 SVGEGT, per germline. Trimming removed 2 bases at V and 3 bases at J, with 15 bases between. CDR3 sequence (DNA): TGTGCCAGCAGTTACCCGACCACACGGCGGACAGATACGCAGTATTTT. Translated, it gives CASSYPTTRRTDTQYF.

The V and J genes are TRBV7-9 and TRBJ1-1; 9 nucleotides align to TRBD1. CDR3 size: 14 residues. Germline CDR1 SEHNR, CDR2 FQNEAQ (reference sequence). V lost 6 bases, J lost 1 base, and 3 bases stayed unmatched. As DNA, the CDR3 is TGTGCCAGCAGGGGGACAGGGAAGAACACTGAAGCTTTCTTT. It translates to CASRGTGKNTEAFF.

V is TRBV29-1 and J is TRBJ1-1; D is possibly TRBD1 (5 bases). Germline V CDR1 and CDR2: SQVTM, ANQGSEA. V was trimmed by 7 bases and J by 0 bases, leaving 15 bases between them. The CDR3 has 14 residues. The CDR3 coding sequence is TGCAGCGCGGGGTATGACAGCTTGAACACTGAAGCTTTCTTT. This codes for CSAGYDSLNTEAFF.

The rearrangement joins TRBV7-3 to TRBJ2-1; TRBD2 matches 8 bases. V gave up 5 bases and J gave up 5 bases; unmatched junction bases: 8. Germline V gene sequence: CDR1 SGHTA, CDR2 FQGTGA. This CDR3 comprises 15 residues. Written as DNA, the CDR3 is TGTGCCAGCAGCGGGCACCCGGGACTAGACAATGAGCAGTTCTTC. Protein sequence: CASSGHPGLDNEQFF.

This chain uses TRBV6-1 with TRBJ1-3; 7 bases are a match to TRBD1. V trimming: 7 bases; J trimming: 4 bases; junction bases outside the gene matches: 7. The germline V gene encodes CDR1 MNHNS and CDR2 SASEGT. The CDR3 is 14 amino acids. The DNA of the CDR3 is TGTGCCAGCACCACACAGGGGAGAGGAAACACCATATATTTT. It translates to CASTTQGRGNTIYF.

This clone was detected only a few times. The CDR3 sequence: CAISRDTETEAFF. The CDR3 region has the DNA TGTGCCATCAGCCGGGACACCGAGACTGAAGCTTTCTTT. The chain is built from TRBV10-3 and TRBJ1-1; D may be TRBD1 (6 bases). Trimming took off 6 bases at V and 5 bases at J, with 13 bases between the two ends. Germline V gene sequence: CDR1 ENHRY, CDR2 SYGVKD. The CDR3 length is 13 residues.

This clone was counted a few times. The chain combines TRBV12-5 with TRBJ1-2; possible D gene TRBD1, 6 bases. CDR1 and CDR2 (germline): LGHNT, FRNRAP. CDR3 length: 15 amino acids. Trimming cost V 6 bases and J 8 bases, with 22 bases left between them. The CDR3 loop reads CASGSAAGALKGYTF. In nucleotides, the CDR3 is TGTGCTAGTGGCTCCGCTGCGGGGGCGCTTAAGGGCTACACCTTC. Full variable domain (rest looked up from reference TRBV12-5 and TRBJ1-2): DARVTQTPRHKVTEMGQEVTMRCQPILGHNTVFWYRQTMMQGLELLAYFRNRAPLDDSGMPKDRFSAEMPDATLATLKIQPSEPRDSAVYFCASGSAAGALKGYTFGSGTRLTVV.

DNA of the CDR3: TGCGCCAGCAGAACCTCCTCCCTAGCGGGGCAAGGCAATGAGCAGTTCTTC. It encodes CASRTSSLAGQGNEQFF. The rearrangement uses TRBV5-1 and TRBJ2-1; 9 bases fit TRBD2. CDR3 size: 17 residues. Germline assignment: CDR1 SGHRS and CDR2 YFSETQ. With V trimmed by 5 bases and J by 6 bases, 15 bases remained unmatched. The complete variable domain, with remaining parts taken from reference TRBV5-1 and TRBJ2-1, reads KAGVTQTPRYLIKTRGQQVTLSCSPISGHRSVSWYQQTPGQGLQFLFEYFSETQRNKGNFPGRFSGRQFSNSRSEMNVSTLELGDSALYLCASRTSSLAGQGNEQFFGPGTRLTVL.

V and J are TRBV12-5 and TRBJ2-1; D is uncertain. Germline values: CDR1 LGHNT, CDR2 FRNRAP. With 0 bases removed from V and 7 bases from J, the gap between germline ends came to 22 bases. CDR3 length equals 18 residues. The CDR3 DNA reads as TGTGCTAGTGGTTTGGTACCCGACTTTATGGTTAGTAGGAATGAGCAGTTCTTC. It translates to CASGLVPDFMVSRNEQFF.

V is TRBV30 and J is TRBJ1-5, with D maybe TRBD1 (6 bases). The CDR3 sequence is 13 residues long. V was clipped by 5 bases and J by 6 bases, with 14 bases between them. Germline CDR1 and CDR2: GTSNPN and SVGIG (reference sequence). CDR3 residues: CAWDSGEGQPQHF. The CDR3 DNA sequence: TGTGCCTGGGATTCAGGGGAAGGTCAGCCCCAGCATTTT.

The chain employs TRBV6-5 and TRBJ1-4; D might be TRBD1 (6 bases). The CDR3 runs 13 residues. Between the trimmed V and J ends, which lost 11 bases and 7 bases, there was a span of 17 bases. The germline V gene encodes CDR1 MNHEY and CDR2 SVGAGI. The CDR3 is CAGGARLGEKLFF. In DNA, the CDR3 is TGTGCCGGGGGGGCTAGGCTAGGTGAAAAACTGTTTTTT.

V usage is TRBV18 and J usage is TRBJ1-2, with 10 bases identical to TRBD1. In germline, CDR1 is KGHSH, CDR2 LQKENI. Germline trimming cut 2 bases from V and 1 base from J; bases unmatched to any gene: 10. The CDR3 extends over 18 amino acids. CDR3 bases: TGTGCCAGCTCACCAAAAAGATCAGACAGGGGGCTTAACTATGGCTACACCTTC. It codes for CASSPKRSDRGLNYGYTF. Looking up the rest from reference TRBV18 and TRBJ1-2 gives the full variable domain: NAGVMQNPRHLVRRRGQEARLRCSPMKGHSHVYWYRQLPEEGLKFMVYLQKENIIDESGMPKERFSAEFPKEGPSILRIQQVVRGDSAAYFCASSPKRSDRGLNYGYTFGSGTRLTVV.

J is TRBJ2-7 and V is TRBV5-1, with a weak D call TRBD2 (5 bases). There are 14 residues in the CDR3. V dropped 0 bases and J dropped 2 bases, with 9 bases sitting between them. Looked up from germline, CDR1 is SGHRS and CDR2 is YFSETQ. The CDR3 DNA sequence: TGCGCCAGCAGCTTGGTATCCGGGACCTACGAGCAGTACTTC. Protein: CASSLVSGTYEQYF.

The chain couples TRBV7-9 to TRBJ2-3, with 8 bases lining up with TRBD2. The junction had 9 bases not matched to a gene; V was cut back by 4 bases and J by 6 bases. Germline V gene data show CDR1 as SEHNR and CDR2 as FQNEAQ (reference sequence). The CDR3 is 15 residues long. The CDR3 region has the DNA TGTGCCAGCAGCTCAACTAGCGGTCGGCGGGATACGCAGTATTTT. Protein: CASSSTSGRRDTQYF. Full variable domain (missing parts from reference TRBV7-9 and TRBJ2-3): DTGVSQNPRHKITKRGQNVTFRCDPISEHNRLYWYRQTLGQGPEFLTYFQNEAQLEKSRLLSDRFSAERPKGSFSTLEIQRTEQGDSAMYLCASSSTSGRRDTQYFGPGTRLTVL.

This chain links TRBV10-3 with TRBJ2-7; possibly TRBD1 for D (5 bases). The germline V gene has CDR1 ENHRY and CDR2 SYGVKD. CDR3 size: 13 residues. Trimming pared 5 bases from V and 4 bases from J, leaving 12 bases between. The CDR3 spells CAISRDREYEQYF. Here the CDR3 DNA reads TGTGCCATCAGTCGTGACAGAGAATACGAGCAGTACTTC.

The chain links TRBV7-9 to TRBJ2-2, with a weak D call TRBD2 (5 bases). Germline CDR1 and CDR2: SEHNR and FQNEAQ (reference sequence). CDR3 length: 15 amino acids. The V and J ends lost 3 bases and 1 base respectively, with 9 bases between them. The CDR3 reads CASSLRAGNTGELFF. CDR3 nucleotide sequence: TGTGCCAGCAGCTTGCGTGCGGGGAACACCGGGGAGCTGTTTTTT.

This clone was observed once. The V gene is TRBV19, the J gene TRBJ1-4; D is possibly TRBD1 (6 bases). The CDR3 extends over 15 amino acids. Germline CDR1 LNHDA, CDR2 SQIVND (reference sequence). V gave up 3 bases and J gave up 7 bases, with 15 bases separating them. The CDR3 spells CASSIRLTGGEKLFF. The CDR3 DNA reads as TGTGCCAGTAGTATTAGGTTGACAGGCGGTGAAAAACTGTTTTTT.

The CDR3 loop reads CASALDRWSPEQYF. CDR3 in DNA: TGTGCCAGCGCCCTTGACAGGTGGAGTCCGGAGCAGTACTTC. The chain combines TRBV2 with TRBJ2-7; perhaps TRBD1 as D (6 bases). Germline values: CDR1 SNHLY, CDR2 FYNNEI. Trimming cost V 8 bases and J 7 bases, with 21 bases left between them. The CDR3 is 14 amino acids.

The V gene is TRBV5-1, the J gene TRBJ1-2, with 7 bases lining up with TRBD1. Per the germline V gene, CDR1 is SGHRS and CDR2 is YFSETQ. This CDR3 region has 13 residues. The trim removed 4 bases at V and 2 bases at J, leaving 2 bases unmatched. The CDR3 loop is CASSAGQNYGYTF. For the CDR3, the DNA is TGCGCCAGCAGCGCGGGACAGAACTATGGCTACACCTTC.

CDR3 DNA: TGTGCCAGCAGCCCCTCTAGGGGTTACCAGTATTTT. Amino acids: CASSPSRGYQYF. The rearrangement joins TRBV5-6 to TRBJ2-3, with D possibly being TRBD1 (5 bases). The CDR3 runs to 12 residues. The V end was cut by 4 bases, the J end by 12 bases, with 15 bases between. Germline CDR1 reads SGHDT; CDR2 reads YYEEEE.

V usage is TRBV3-1 (or the pseudogene TRBV3-2) and J usage is TRBJ2-7, with no clear D. CDR1 and CDR2 (germline): LGHDT, YNNKEL (reference sequence). The CDR3 is 15 amino acids. V was cut by 5 bases and J by 3 bases, with 17 bases left in between. CDR3 bases: TGTGCCAGCAGCGGCGGCCCCGCGCGCGGCTACGAGCAGTACTTC. Amino acid sequence: CASSGGPARGYEQYF.